The 19 T cell receptor beta chains below come from one sample, sequenced in a study of cytomegalovirus exposure and HLA in healthy donors. The PCR used 60 Vbeta and 13 Jbeta primers. The repertoire was sequenced with immunoSEQ multiplex PCR; TCRdb's copy has only in-frame clones and lacks some. Counted here are around 120,000 clones, 75% to 85% occurring once; the ten biggest clones make up 8.8%. Input material: PBMCs. The receptors come from a female donor in good health and CMV-seropositive.

V gene TRBV9 combines with J gene TRBJ2-1, with 13 bases matching TRBD2. Germline CDR1 and CDR2: SGDLS and YYNGEE. The CDR3 spans 15 residues. V was pared by 4 bases and J by 6 bases, with 4 bases of the junction left unmatched. CDR3 in DNA: TGTGCCAGCAGCTTGGGACTAGCGGGGTCCAATGAGCAGTTCTTC. It codes for CASSLGLAGSNEQFF.

The chain uses TRBV2 and TRBJ2-7; no definite D call. The ends were cut back, 8 bases at V and 4 bases at J, with 9 bases in the middle. The germline V gene encodes CDR1 SNHLY and CDR2 FYNNEI. The CDR3 has 11 residues. The CDR3: CASGTLYEQYF. Written as DNA, the CDR3 is TGTGCCAGCGGTACCCTATACGAGCAGTACTTC.

This clone appeared once. This CDR3 is CASSPRGQESGYTF. DNA of the CDR3: TGTGCCAGCAGCCCTCGGGGACAGGAGTCGGGCTACACCTTC. The chain joins TRBV9 to TRBJ1-2; TRBD1 matches at 8 bases. There are 14 residues in the CDR3. The V segment lost 4 bases and the J segment 8 bases; nucleotides outside the gene matches: 10. CDR1 and CDR2 from the germline V gene are SGDLS and YYNGEE.

This sequence joins TRBV6-6 and TRBJ1-5; possible D gene TRBD1, 5 bases. This CDR3 has 16 residues. Germline V gene data show CDR1 as MNHNY and CDR2 as SVGAGI (reference sequence). With 0 bases removed from V and 5 bases from J, the gap between germline ends came to 14 bases. The CDR3 sequence: CASSYSVRAADQPQHF. The CDR3 DNA sequence: TGTGCCAGCAGTTACTCGGTCAGGGCCGCCGATCAGCCCCAGCATTTT.

The chain links TRBV6-5 to TRBJ1-2; the D gene is possibly TRBD1 (6 bases). Germline V gene data show CDR1 as MNHEY and CDR2 as SVGAGI. Trimming removed 7 bases at V and 11 bases at J, with 17 bases between. The CDR3 length is 12 residues. In DNA, the CDR3 is TGTGCCAGCAAGAGGGACATAGAAGCTTACACCTTC. It codes for CASKRDIEAYTF.

V usage is TRBV6-5 and J usage is TRBJ1-1, with D possibly TRBD1 on 5 matching bases. Germline CDR1 and CDR2: MNHEY and SVGAGI. The CDR3 covers 14 residues. Trimming took 2 bases from V and 6 from J, leaving 13 bases between them. CDR3 nucleotide sequence: TGTGCCAGCAGTTACCAGGGCTCGACGGCTGAAGCTTTCTTT. As protein: CASSYQGSTAEAFF.

The chain carries TRBV5-1 and TRBJ1-4, with D maybe TRBD1 (6 bases). Per germline, CDR1 SGHRS and CDR2 YFSETQ. The V and J ends lost 0 bases and 7 bases respectively, with 19 bases between them. The CDR3 has 17 residues. As DNA, the CDR3 is TGCGCCAGCAGCTTGGGCCAGGGACAAATTCGGATTGAAAAACTGTTTTTT. Encoded protein: CASSLGQGQIRIEKLFF.

This rearrangement joins TRBV6-5 to TRBJ1-5; no firm D call. Germline CDR1 reads MNHEY; CDR2 reads SVGAGI. V shed 6 bases and J shed 2 bases, with 14 bases lying between them. The CDR3 loop spans 15 amino acids. The CDR3 nucleotides are TGTGCCAGCAGCACGAGGTGGGAGGGCAATCAGCCCCAGCATTTT. It encodes CASSTRWEGNQPQHF.

This clone occurred a few times. This chain uses TRBV30 with TRBJ1-3; D remains ambiguous. The CDR3 runs to 15 residues. CDR1 is GTSNPN, CDR2 SVGIG, per germline (reference sequence). With 4 bases removed from V and 0 bases from J, the gap between germline ends came to 13 bases. The CDR3 DNA follows: TGTGCCTGGACCGAGCACGGGGACTCTGGAAACACCATATATTTT. Protein sequence: CAWTEHGDSGNTIYF.

The chain uses TRBV18 and TRBJ2-1; 11 bases line up with TRBD2. V lost 3 bases to trimming and J lost 7 bases; unmatched junction nucleotides: 5. In germline, CDR1 is KGHSH, CDR2 LQKENI. The length of the CDR3 is 15 residues. The CDR3 nucleotides are TGTGCCAGCTCACCTCGGGCTAGCGGGGGGAATGAGCAGTTCTTC. This codes for CASSPRASGGNEQFF.

The V and J genes are TRBV7-2 and TRBJ2-3, with 8 bases fitting TRBD2. V shed 2 bases and J 3 bases; nucleotides not matched to a gene: 4. Germline V gene sequence: CDR1 SGHTA, CDR2 FQGNSA. The CDR3 contains 15 residues. CDR3 in DNA: TGTGCCAGCAGCTTACCGGGACTAGGGACAGATACGCAGTATTTT. This translates into CASSLPGLGTDTQYF.

V gene TRBV30 combines with J gene TRBJ1-1, with unresolved D. The V end was cut by 5 bases, the J end by 4 bases, with 14 bases between. Germline V gene lookup returns CDR1 GTSNPN and CDR2 SVGIG (reference sequence). The CDR3 loop spans 13 amino acids. CDR3 sequence (DNA): TGTGCCTGGTCTACGGAGGGAGGCACTGAAGCTTTCTTT. As protein: CAWSTEGGTEAFF.

The rearrangement uses TRBV18 and TRBJ1-6; D not resolved. CDR1 is KGHSH and CDR2 is LQKENI in the germline V gene. CDR3 size: 12 residues. The V and J ends lost 5 bases and 5 bases respectively, with 4 bases between them. CDR3 region: CASSGDNSPLHF. Here the CDR3 DNA reads TGTGCCAGCTCAGGAGATAATTCACCCCTCCACTTT. Supplemented by reference TRBV18 and TRBJ1-6, the full variable domain reads NAGVMQNPRHLVRRRGQEARLRCSPMKGHSHVYWYRQLPEEGLKFMVYLQKENIIDESGMPKERFSAEFPKEGPSILRIQQVVRGDSAAYFCASSGDNSPLHFGNGTRLTVT.

V usage is TRBV4-1 and J usage is TRBJ2-7; D not resolved. From germline, CDR1 is MGHRA and CDR2 YSYEKL. The CDR3 has 16 residues. V was cut by 1 base and J by 0 bases, with 13 bases left in between. The CDR3 reads CASSQVSNSYSYEQYF. The DNA for the CDR3 is TGCGCCAGCAGCCAAGTATCGAACAGCTACTCCTACGAGCAGTACTTC.

The V gene is TRBV15, the J gene TRBJ2-5; TRBD2 aligns across 9 bases. The CDR3 totals 15 residues. Per germline, CDR1 LNHNV and CDR2 YYDKDF (reference sequence). After removal of 1 base from V and 4 bases from J, the junction contained 4 bases not matched to a gene. CDR3 nucleotide sequence: TGTGCCACCAGCAGAGGGGCGGGGGGGCTAGAGACCCAGTACTTC. Translating gives CATSRGAGGLETQYF.

This chain joins TRBV6-5 and TRBJ2-7; 7 bases agree with TRBD2. CDR3 length: 13 amino acids. Trimming at V came to 6 bases and at J to 6 bases, leaving 8 bases not matched to a gene. The germline V gene encodes CDR1 MNHEY and CDR2 SVGAGI. This CDR3 is CASRGGGRLEQYF. In DNA, the CDR3 is TGTGCCAGCAGGGGCGGGGGTCGCCTCGAGCAGTACTTC.

V is TRBV7-9 and J is TRBJ1-2; D remains unclear. The CDR3 is 16 amino acids. V was cut by 5 bases and J by 6 bases, with 22 bases left in between. The germline CDR1 and CDR2 sequences are SEHNR and FQNEAQ (reference sequence). The DNA for the CDR3 is TGTGCCAGCAGCCCCGAAAGGAGGGAGACCCGAGATGGCTACACCTTC. Translated: CASSPERRETRDGYTF.

This CDR3 is CASTETRQGPIQPQHF. The CDR3 DNA is TGCGCCAGCACTGAAACCCGACAGGGTCCCATACAGCCCCAGCATTTT. V usage is TRBV10-2 and J usage is TRBJ1-5; 7 bases match TRBD1. CDR1 is WSHSY, CDR2 SAAADI, per germline. This CDR3 is built from 16 residues. The J segment lost 7 bases and the V segment lost 7 bases, leaving 16 bases of the junction unmatched.

This clone has more than one count but fewer than ten. The chain links TRBV6-1 to TRBJ1-3; TRBD1 matches at 7 bases. V dropped 4 bases and J dropped 5; count of bases not matched to a gene: 5. Germline V CDR1 and CDR2: MNHNS, SASEGT. The CDR3 spans 14 residues. The CDR3 nucleotides are TGTGCCAGCAGTGCCGGGACAGCCAGAAACACCATATATTTT. Translating it yields CASSAGTARNTIYF.